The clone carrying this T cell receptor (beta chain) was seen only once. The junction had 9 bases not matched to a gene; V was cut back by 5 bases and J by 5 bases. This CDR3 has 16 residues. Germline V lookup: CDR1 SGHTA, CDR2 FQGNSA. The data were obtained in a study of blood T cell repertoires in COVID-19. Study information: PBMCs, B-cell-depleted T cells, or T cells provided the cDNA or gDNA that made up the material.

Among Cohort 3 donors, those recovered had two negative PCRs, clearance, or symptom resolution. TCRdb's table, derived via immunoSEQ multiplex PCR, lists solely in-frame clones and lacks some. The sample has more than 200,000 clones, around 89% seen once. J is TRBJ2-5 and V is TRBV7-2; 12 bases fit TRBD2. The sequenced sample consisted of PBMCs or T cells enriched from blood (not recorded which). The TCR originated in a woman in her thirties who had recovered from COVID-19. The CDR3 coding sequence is TGTGCCAGCAGCGCCCGGCGACTAGCGGGAGTTGAGACCCAGTACTTC. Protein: CASSARRLAGVETQYF.